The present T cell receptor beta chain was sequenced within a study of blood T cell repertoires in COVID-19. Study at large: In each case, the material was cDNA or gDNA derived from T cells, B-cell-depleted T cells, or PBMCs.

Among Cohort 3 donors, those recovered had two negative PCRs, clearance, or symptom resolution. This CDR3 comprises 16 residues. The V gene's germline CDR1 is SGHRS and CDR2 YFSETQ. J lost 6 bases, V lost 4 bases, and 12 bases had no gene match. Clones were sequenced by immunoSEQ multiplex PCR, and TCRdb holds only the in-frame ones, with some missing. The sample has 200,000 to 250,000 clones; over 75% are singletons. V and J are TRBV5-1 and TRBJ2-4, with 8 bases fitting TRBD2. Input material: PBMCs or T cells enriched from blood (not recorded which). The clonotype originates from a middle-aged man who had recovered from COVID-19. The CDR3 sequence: CASSVEGLVSGNIQYF. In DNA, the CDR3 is TGCGCCAGCAGCGTGGAGGGACTAGTCTCGGGAAACATTCAGTACTTC.